Below are 9 T cell receptor beta chains sequenced from a single sample in a study of beta chain features in type 1 diabetes. Sequenced material consisted of expressed TCRB transcripts (all of the isolated RNA was reverse transcribed). TCRdb's table, derived via immunoSEQ multiplex PCR, lists solely in-frame clones and lacks some. Among almost 350,000 clones listed, 7% to 9% were seen once. The specimen was central memory CD4+ T cells from blood. All receptors derive from a woman aged 18-29 years in good health.

This clone has only a few counts. V is TRBV2 and J is TRBJ1-2; no firm D call. The CDR3 extends over 13 amino acids. Deletions cut 8 bases from V and 2 bases from J, with 12 bases between. Germline-derived CDR1 and CDR2 are SNHLY and FYNNEI. The CDR3 nucleotides read TGTGCCAGCGATTCAGGATTAAACTATGGCTACACCTTC. This translates into CASDSGLNYGYTF.

This clone has more than one count but fewer than ten. The chain is built from TRBV29-1 and TRBJ2-2; 10 bases agree with TRBD1. CDR3 length: 15 residues. In germline, CDR1 is SQVTM, CDR2 ANQGSEA. V was pared by 4 bases and J by 5 bases, with 7 bases of the junction left unmatched. This chain's CDR3 is CSVVLGTGVTGELFF. In DNA, the CDR3 is TGCAGCGTTGTACTCGGGACAGGGGTTACCGGGGAGCTGTTTTTT.

This clone showed up many times. V usage is TRBV5-6 and J usage is TRBJ2-6; TRBD1 aligns across 9 bases. V was pared by 4 bases and J by 3 bases, with 5 bases of the junction left unmatched. CDR3 length: 16 amino acids. Germline V CDR1 and CDR2: SGHDT, YYEEEE. The DNA of the CDR3 is TGTGCCAGCAGCGTACAGGGGGCGCATGGGGCCAACGTCCTGACTTTC. Translation gives CASSVQGAHGANVLTF.

In the case of this clone: The same CDR3 arises from other DNA sequences in this sample as well. The chain employs TRBV15 and TRBJ1-1; D is perhaps TRBD1 (6 bases). The CDR3 covers 13 residues. V lost 3 bases and J lost 5, with 10 bases in between. CDR1 and CDR2 (germline): LNHNV, YYDKDF (reference sequence). The DNA of the CDR3 is TGTGCCACCAGCAGGCAGGGGAATACTGAAGCTTTCTTT. Translation: CATSRQGNTEAFF.

The V and J genes are TRBV5-1 and TRBJ1-1; possibly TRBD1 for D (6 bases). The CDR3 runs 15 residues. Trimming cost V 4 bases and J 5 bases, with 18 bases left between them. Germline CDR1 and CDR2: SGHRS and YFSETQ. CDR3 amino acids: CASSPTGGGGTEAFF. CDR3 bases: TGCGCCAGCAGCCCGACTGGAGGGGGAGGAACTGAAGCTTTCTTT.

The genes are TRBV27 and TRBJ1-5; D remains ambiguous. Looked up from germline, CDR1 is MNHEY and CDR2 is SMNVEV (reference sequence). The CDR3 is made up of 13 amino acids. V was cut by 5 bases and J by 6 bases, with 11 bases left in between. Here the CDR3 reads CASSPREGQPQHF. CDR3 coding DNA: TGTGCCAGCAGTCCACGGGAGGGTCAGCCCCAGCATTTT.

The rearrangement joins TRBV4-1 to TRBJ2-3; 8 nucleotides agree with TRBD2. Germline values: CDR1 MGHRA, CDR2 YSYEKL. The CDR3 has 16 residues. With V trimmed by 2 bases and J by 2 bases, 6 bases remained unmatched. CDR3 sequence reads: CASSQNSGGDTDTQYF. CDR3 DNA sequence: TGCGCCAGCAGCCAAAACTCCGGGGGGGACACAGATACGCAGTATTTT.

Note on this clone: Other DNA sequences within the sample encode an identical CDR3. The chain employs TRBV18 and TRBJ2-7; D is ambiguous. CDR1 and CDR2 from the germline V gene are KGHSH and LQKENI. Trimming cost V 2 bases and J 4 bases, with 6 bases left between them. CDR3 length: 12 residues. The CDR3 region has the DNA TGTGCCAGCTCACCAACCGGTTACGAGCAGTACTTC. Its protein is CASSPTGYEQYF.

This clone showed up just a few times. The rearrangement uses TRBV2 and TRBJ2-2, with 9 nucleotides matching TRBD2. CDR3 length equals 17 residues. With V trimmed by 3 bases and J by 5 bases, 10 bases remained unmatched. Germline V gene sequence: CDR1 SNHLY, CDR2 FYNNEI. CDR3 residues: CASSEVGGRAGTGELFF. The CDR3 DNA reads as TGTGCCAGCAGTGAGGTTGGCGGGAGGGCCGGAACCGGGGAGCTGTTTTTT.